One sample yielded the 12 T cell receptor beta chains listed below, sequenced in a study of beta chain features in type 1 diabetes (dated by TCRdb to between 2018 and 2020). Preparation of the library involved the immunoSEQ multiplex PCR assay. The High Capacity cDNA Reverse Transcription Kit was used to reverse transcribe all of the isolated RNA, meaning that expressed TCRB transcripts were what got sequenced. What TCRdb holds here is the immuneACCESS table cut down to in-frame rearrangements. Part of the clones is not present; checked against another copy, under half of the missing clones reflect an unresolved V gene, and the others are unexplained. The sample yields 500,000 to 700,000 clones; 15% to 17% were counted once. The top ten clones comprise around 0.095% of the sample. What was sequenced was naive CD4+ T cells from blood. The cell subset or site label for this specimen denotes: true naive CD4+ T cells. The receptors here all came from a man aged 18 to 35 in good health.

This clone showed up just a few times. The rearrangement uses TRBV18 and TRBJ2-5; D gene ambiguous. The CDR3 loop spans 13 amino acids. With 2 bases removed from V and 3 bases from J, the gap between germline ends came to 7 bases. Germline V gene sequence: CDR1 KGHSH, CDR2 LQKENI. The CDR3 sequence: CASSPYIEETQYF. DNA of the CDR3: TGTGCCAGCTCACCATATATAGAAGAGACCCAGTACTTC.

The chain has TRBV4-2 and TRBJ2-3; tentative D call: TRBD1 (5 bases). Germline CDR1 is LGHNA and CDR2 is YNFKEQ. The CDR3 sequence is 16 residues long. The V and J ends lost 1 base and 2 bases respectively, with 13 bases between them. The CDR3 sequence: CASSQGRRQNTDTQYF. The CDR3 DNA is TGTGCCAGCAGCCAAGGACGGAGACAGAACACAGATACGCAGTATTTT.

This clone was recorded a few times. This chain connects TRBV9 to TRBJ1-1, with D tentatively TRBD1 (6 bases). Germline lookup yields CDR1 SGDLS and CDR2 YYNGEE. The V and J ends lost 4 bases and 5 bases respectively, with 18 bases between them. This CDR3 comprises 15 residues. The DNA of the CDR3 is TGTGCCAGCAGCCCACAGGGTGCGGTGTGGACTGAAGCTTTCTTT. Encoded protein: CASSPQGAVWTEAFF.

In DNA, the CDR3 is TGTGCCAGCAGCCAATCGATCCAGCCCGGAAACACCATATATTTT. It translates to CASSQSIQPGNTIYF. This chain connects TRBV7-2 to TRBJ1-3; D is undetermined. The CDR3 has 15 residues. Trimming cost V 5 bases and J 4 bases, with 15 bases left between them. Germline-derived CDR1 and CDR2 are SGHTA and FQGNSA.

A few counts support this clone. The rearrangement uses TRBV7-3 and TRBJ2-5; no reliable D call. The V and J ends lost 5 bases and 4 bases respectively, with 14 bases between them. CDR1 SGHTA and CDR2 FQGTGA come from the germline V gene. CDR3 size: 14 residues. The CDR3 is CASSQNSGGETQYF. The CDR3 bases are TGTGCCAGCAGCCAGAACTCTGGCGGAGAGACCCAGTACTTC.

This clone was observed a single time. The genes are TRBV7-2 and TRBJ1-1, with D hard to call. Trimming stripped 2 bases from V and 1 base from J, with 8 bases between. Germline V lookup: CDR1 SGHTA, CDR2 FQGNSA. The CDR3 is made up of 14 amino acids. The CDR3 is CASSLRYTNTEAFF. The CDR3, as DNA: TGTGCCAGCAGCTTAAGGTACACGAACACTGAAGCTTTCTTT.

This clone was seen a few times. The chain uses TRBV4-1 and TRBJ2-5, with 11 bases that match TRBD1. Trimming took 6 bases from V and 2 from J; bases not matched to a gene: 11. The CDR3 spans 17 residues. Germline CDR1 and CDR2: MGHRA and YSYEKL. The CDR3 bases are TGCGCCAGCAGAAAAGTCGGGACAGGGGGTGGTCAAGAGACCCAGTACTTC. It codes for CASRKVGTGGGQETQYF.

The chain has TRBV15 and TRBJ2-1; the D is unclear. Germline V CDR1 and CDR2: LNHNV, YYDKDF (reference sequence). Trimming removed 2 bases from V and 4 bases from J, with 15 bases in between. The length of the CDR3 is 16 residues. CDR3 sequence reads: CATSRNPPGVYNEQFF. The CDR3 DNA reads TGTGCCACCAGCAGAAACCCCCCAGGAGTATACAATGAGCAGTTCTTC.

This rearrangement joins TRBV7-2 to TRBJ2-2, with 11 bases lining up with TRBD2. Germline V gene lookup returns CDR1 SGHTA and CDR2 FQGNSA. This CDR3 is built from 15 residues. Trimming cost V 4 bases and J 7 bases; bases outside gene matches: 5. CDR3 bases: TGTGCCAGCAGCTCGAGACTAGCGGGGCTCGGGGAGCTGTTTTTT. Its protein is CASSSRLAGLGELFF. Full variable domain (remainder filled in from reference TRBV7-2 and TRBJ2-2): GAGVSQSPSNKVTEKGKDVELRCDPISGHTALYWYRQSLGQGLEFLIYFQGNSAPDKSGLPSDRFSAERTGGSVSTLTIQRTQQEDSAVYLCASSSRLAGLGELFFGEGSRLTVL.

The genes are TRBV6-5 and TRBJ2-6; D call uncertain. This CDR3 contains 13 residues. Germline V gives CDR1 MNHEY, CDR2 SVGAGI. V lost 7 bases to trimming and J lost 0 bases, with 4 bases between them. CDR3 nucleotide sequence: TGTGCCAGCACCCTCTCTGGGGCCAACGTCCTGACTTTC. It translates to CASTLSGANVLTF.

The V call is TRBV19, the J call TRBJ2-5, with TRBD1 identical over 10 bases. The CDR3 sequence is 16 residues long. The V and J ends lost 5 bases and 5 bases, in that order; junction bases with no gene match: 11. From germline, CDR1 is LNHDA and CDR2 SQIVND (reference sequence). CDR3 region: CASSFRRTGGTETQYF. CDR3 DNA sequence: TGTGCCAGTAGTTTCAGGCGGACAGGGGGGACGGAGACCCAGTACTTC.

The CDR3 region is CASSGVGRGQGQPQHF. The CDR3 nucleotides read TGTGCCAGCAGTGGAGTCGGGCGGGGTCAGGGCCAGCCCCAGCATTTT. The genes are TRBV2 and TRBJ1-5; D possibly corresponds to TRBD1 (5 bases). V was clipped by 4 bases and J by 7 bases, with 20 bases between them. The germline gives CDR1 SNHLY, CDR2 FYNNEI. This CDR3 has 16 residues.